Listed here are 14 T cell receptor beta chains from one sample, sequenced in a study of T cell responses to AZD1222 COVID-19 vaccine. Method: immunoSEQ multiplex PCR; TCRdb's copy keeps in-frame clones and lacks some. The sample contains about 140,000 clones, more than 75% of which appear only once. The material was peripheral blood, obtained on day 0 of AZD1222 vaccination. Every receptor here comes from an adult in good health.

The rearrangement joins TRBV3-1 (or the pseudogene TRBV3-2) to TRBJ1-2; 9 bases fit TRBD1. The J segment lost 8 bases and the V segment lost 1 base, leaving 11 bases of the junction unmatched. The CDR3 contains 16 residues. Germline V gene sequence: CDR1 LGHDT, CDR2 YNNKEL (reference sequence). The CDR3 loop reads CASSQGDRATGKGYTF. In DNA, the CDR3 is TGTGCCAGCAGCCAAGGGGACAGGGCGACCGGGAAGGGCTACACCTTC.

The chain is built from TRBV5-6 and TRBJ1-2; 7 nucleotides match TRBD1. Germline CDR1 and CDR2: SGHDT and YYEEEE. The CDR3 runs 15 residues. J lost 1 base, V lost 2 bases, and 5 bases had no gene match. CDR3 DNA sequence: TGTGCCAGCAGCTTTCGGGACAGTATTAACTATGGCTACACCTTC. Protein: CASSFRDSINYGYTF.

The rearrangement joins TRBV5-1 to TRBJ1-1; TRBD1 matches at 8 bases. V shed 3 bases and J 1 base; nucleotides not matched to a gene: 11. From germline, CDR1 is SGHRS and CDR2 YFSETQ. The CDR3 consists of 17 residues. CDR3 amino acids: CASSSGQGLTKNTEAFF. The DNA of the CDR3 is TGCGCCAGCAGCTCTGGACAGGGACTAACCAAGAACACTGAAGCTTTCTTT.

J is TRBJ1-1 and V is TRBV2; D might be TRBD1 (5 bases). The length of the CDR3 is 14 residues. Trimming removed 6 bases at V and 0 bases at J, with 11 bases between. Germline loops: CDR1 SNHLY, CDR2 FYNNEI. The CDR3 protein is CASSLQGMNTEAFF. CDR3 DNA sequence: TGTGCCAGCAGCTTGCAGGGAATGAACACTGAAGCTTTCTTT.

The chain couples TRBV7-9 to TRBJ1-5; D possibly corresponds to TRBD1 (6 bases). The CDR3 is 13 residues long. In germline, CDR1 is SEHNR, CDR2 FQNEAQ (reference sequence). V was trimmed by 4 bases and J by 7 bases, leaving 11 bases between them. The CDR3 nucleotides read TGTGCCAGCAGCTCCGGGGGCAGGCAGCCCCAGCATTTT. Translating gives CASSSGGRQPQHF.

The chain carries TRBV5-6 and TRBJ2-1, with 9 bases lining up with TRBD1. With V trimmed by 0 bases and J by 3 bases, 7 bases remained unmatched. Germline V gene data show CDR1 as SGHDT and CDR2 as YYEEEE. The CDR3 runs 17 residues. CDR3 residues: CASSLVKGDRVYNEQFF. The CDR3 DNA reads TGTGCCAGCAGCTTGGTGAAGGGGGACAGGGTCTACAATGAGCAGTTCTTC.

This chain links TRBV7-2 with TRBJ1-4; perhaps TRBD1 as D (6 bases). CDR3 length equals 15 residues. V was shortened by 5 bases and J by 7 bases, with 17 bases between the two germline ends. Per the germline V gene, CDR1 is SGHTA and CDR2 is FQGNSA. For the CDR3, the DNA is TGTGCCAGCAGCCTCGACCGGGGGGCCGCTGAAAAACTGTTTTTT. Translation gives CASSLDRGAAEKLFF. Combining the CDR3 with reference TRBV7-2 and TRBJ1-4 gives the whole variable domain GAGVSQSPSNKVTEKGKDVELRCDPISGHTALYWYRQSLGQGLEFLIYFQGNSAPDKSGLPSDRFSAERTGGSVSTLTIQRTQQEDSAVYLCASSLDRGAAEKLFFGSGTQLSVL.

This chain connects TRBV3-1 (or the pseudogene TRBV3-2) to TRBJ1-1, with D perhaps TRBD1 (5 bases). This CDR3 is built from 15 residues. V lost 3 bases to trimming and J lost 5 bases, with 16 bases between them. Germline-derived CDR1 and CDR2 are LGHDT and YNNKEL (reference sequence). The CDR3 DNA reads TGTGCCAGCAGCCACCCGACAGTAGGTCGTACTGAAGCTTTCTTT. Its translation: CASSHPTVGRTEAFF.

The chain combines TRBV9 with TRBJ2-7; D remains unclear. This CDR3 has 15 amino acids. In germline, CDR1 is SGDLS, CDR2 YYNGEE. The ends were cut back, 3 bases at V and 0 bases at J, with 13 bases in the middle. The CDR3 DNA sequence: TGTGCCAGCAGCGAAAGCCCGGGTCTCTCCTACGAGCAGTACTTC. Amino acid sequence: CASSESPGLSYEQYF.

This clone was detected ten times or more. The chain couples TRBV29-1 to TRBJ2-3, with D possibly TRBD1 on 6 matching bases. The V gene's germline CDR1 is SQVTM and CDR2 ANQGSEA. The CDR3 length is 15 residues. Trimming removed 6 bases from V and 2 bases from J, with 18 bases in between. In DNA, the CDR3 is TGCAGCGTAGAGCAGGGGCTTACTAACACAGATACGCAGTATTTT. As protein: CSVEQGLTNTDTQYF.

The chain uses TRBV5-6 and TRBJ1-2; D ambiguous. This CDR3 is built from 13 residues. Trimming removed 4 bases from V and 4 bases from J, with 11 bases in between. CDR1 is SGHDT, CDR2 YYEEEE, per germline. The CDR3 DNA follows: TGTGCCAGCAGCCCTGGGCCGATCTATGGCTACACCTTC. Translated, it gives CASSPGPIYGYTF.

The DNA for the CDR3 is TGTGCCAGTAGTATTCGAATCCGGGCTGAAGCTTTCTTT. Translation: CASSIRIRAEAFF. The genes are TRBV19 and TRBJ1-1; D unclear. The germline gives CDR1 LNHDA, CDR2 SQIVND (reference sequence). V shed 3 bases and J shed 6 bases, with 11 bases lying between them. The CDR3 is 13 amino acids.

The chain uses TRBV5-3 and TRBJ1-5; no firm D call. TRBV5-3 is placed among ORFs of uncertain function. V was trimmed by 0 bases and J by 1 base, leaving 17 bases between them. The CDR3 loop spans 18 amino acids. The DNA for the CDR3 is TGTGCCAGAAGCTTGGCCGATTCCTTGTGCGAGAGCAATCAGCCCCAGCATTTT. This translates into CARSLADSLCESNQPQHF.

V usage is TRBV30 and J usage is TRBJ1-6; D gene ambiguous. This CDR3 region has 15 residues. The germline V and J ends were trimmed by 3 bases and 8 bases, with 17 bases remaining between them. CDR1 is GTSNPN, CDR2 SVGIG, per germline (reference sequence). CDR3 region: CAWSHVGREYSPLHF. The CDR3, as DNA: TGTGCCTGGAGCCACGTAGGGAGGGAATATTCACCCCTCCACTTT. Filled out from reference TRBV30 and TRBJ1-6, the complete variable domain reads SQTIHQWPATLVQPVGSPLSLECTVEGTSNPNLYWYRQAAGRGLQLLFYSVGIGQISSEVPQNLSASRPQDRQFILSSKKLLLSDSGFYLCAWSHVGREYSPLHFGNGTRLTVT.